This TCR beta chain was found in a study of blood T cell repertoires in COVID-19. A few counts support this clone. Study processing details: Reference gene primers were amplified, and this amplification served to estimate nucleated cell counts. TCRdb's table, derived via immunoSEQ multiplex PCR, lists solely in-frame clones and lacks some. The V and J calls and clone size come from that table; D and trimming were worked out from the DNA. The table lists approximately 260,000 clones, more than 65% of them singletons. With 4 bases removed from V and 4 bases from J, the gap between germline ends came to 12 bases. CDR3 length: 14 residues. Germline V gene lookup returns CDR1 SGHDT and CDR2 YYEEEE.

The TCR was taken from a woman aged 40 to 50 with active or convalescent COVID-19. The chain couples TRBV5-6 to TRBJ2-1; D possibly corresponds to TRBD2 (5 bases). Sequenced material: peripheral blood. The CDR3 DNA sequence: TGTGCCAGCAGCAAAACGGACTCGTACAATGAGCAGTTCTTC. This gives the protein CASSKTDSYNEQFF.